Listed here are 27 T cell receptor beta chains from one sample, sequenced in a study of blood T cell repertoires in COVID-19 (dated by TCRdb to 2019 to 2021). Library preparation was by the immunoSEQ multiplex PCR assay. Here the immuneACCESS table is served through TCRdb, limited to in-frame sequences with V and J called. Missing clones are a known gap in these copies; in checked studies unresolved V genes cover under half, and the rest lacks a known reason. This sample lists around 36,000 clones; 75% to 90% were detected once. The top ten clones comprise about 4.2% of the sample. Specimen: peripheral blood. These receptor sequences come from a man in his sixties with acute or convalescent COVID-19.

This sequence joins TRBV18 and TRBJ2-3, with D possibly matching TRBD1 (5 bases). CDR1 is KGHSH and CDR2 is LQKENI in the germline V gene. The V gene lost 3 bases and the J gene lost 0 bases, with 7 bases spanning the gap. The CDR3 extends over 14 amino acids. The CDR3 reads CASSPTASTDTQYF. CDR3 nucleotide sequence: TGTGCCAGCTCACCGACAGCTAGCACAGATACGCAGTATTTT.

This clone was seen just once. The chain carries TRBV28 and TRBJ2-1; 7 nucleotides align to TRBD1. The CDR3 runs to 11 residues. Germline CDR1 and CDR2: MDHEN and SYDVKM. J lost 10 bases, V lost 3 bases, and 0 bases had no gene match. The CDR3 region is CASSFRGEQFF. The CDR3 DNA sequence: TGTGCCAGCAGTTTCAGGGGGGAGCAGTTCTTC.

The chain combines TRBV18 with TRBJ2-7; TRBD2 agrees at 10 bases. The J segment lost 9 bases and the V segment lost 2 bases, leaving 7 bases of the junction unmatched. Per germline, CDR1 KGHSH and CDR2 LQKENI. This CDR3 is built from 14 residues. This CDR3 reads CASSPRLAGEGQYF. For the CDR3, the DNA is TGTGCCAGCTCACCAAGGCTAGCGGGAGAGGGGCAGTACTTC.

The chain uses TRBV5-1 and TRBJ2-5; TRBD2 agrees at 10 bases. J was trimmed by 4 bases and V by 6 bases; bases with no gene match: 9. The CDR3 sequence is 15 residues long. Germline lookup yields CDR1 SGHRS and CDR2 YFSETQ. The CDR3 DNA reads as TGCGCCAGCACCTCACTAGCGGGGTCAATAGAGACCCAGTACTTC. Encoded protein: CASTSLAGSIETQYF.

The chain links TRBV11-2 to TRBJ2-7; the D gene is possibly TRBD1 (6 bases). Looked up from germline, CDR1 is SGHAT and CDR2 is FQNNGV. The CDR3 has 12 amino acids. V was trimmed by 5 bases and J by 3 bases, leaving 8 bases between them. Here the CDR3 reads CASSPDSYEQYF. The CDR3 nucleotides read TGTGCCAGCAGCCCGGACAGCTACGAGCAGTACTTC.

This chain connects TRBV5-1 to TRBJ2-7; D uncertain. This CDR3 has 14 amino acids. V shed 3 bases and J shed 0 bases, with 10 bases lying between them. In germline, CDR1 is SGHRS, CDR2 YFSETQ. Here the CDR3 DNA reads TGCGCCAGCAGCTCGATACAGAACTCCTACGAGCAGTACTTC. Residues: CASSSIQNSYEQYF.

The chain links TRBV20-1 to TRBJ1-1; D is undetermined. The V gene's germline CDR1 is DFQATT and CDR2 SNEGSKA (reference sequence). V lost 5 bases to trimming and J lost 5 bases, with 6 bases between them. The CDR3 has 10 amino acids. The CDR3 protein is CSASGTEAFF. The CDR3 coding sequence is TGCAGTGCTTCGGGGACTGAAGCTTTCTTT.

The rearrangement joins TRBV5-1 to TRBJ1-5, with 7 bases fitting TRBD1. The CDR3 extends over 15 amino acids. V trimming: 3 bases; J trimming: 8 bases; junction bases outside the gene matches: 11. Germline V CDR1 and CDR2: SGHRS, YFSETQ. CDR3 nucleotide sequence: TGCGCCAGCAGCTCCACGACAGGGATGGGAGAGCCCCAGCATTTT. Its translation is CASSSTTGMGEPQHF. The full variable domain, with the rest looked up from reference TRBV5-1 and TRBJ1-5, is KAGVTQTPRYLIKTRGQQVTLSCSPISGHRSVSWYQQTPGQGLQFLFEYFSETQRNKGNFPGRFSGRQFSNSRSEMNVSTLELGDSALYLCASSSTTGMGEPQHFGDGTRLSIL.

This clone was seen a few times. The rearrangement joins TRBV11-2 to TRBJ1-5; D not resolved. The CDR3 contains 14 residues. Per germline, CDR1 SGHAT and CDR2 FQNNGV. Trimming took off 3 bases at V and 5 bases at J, with 11 bases between the two ends. The CDR3 DNA follows: TGTGCCAGCAGCTTGCGGACTCAAGATCAGCCCCAGCATTTT. Residues: CASSLRTQDQPQHF.

This clone appeared a single time. The V gene is TRBV28, the J gene TRBJ2-2, with TRBD1 as a possible D gene (5 bases). The germline V gene has CDR1 MDHEN and CDR2 SYDVKM. This CDR3 region has 14 residues. The V end was cut by 9 bases, the J end by 7 bases, with 18 bases between. The CDR3 is CASNEDQRGGELFF. The DNA of the CDR3 is TGTGCCAGTAACGAGGACCAAAGGGGCGGGGAGCTGTTTTTT.

The chain has TRBV19 and TRBJ1-1, with D possibly matching TRBD1 (5 bases). This CDR3 spans 11 amino acids. V lost 6 bases and J lost 5, with 7 bases in between. The germline V gene has CDR1 LNHDA and CDR2 SQIVND (reference sequence). The CDR3, as DNA: TGTGCCAGTAGCCAGGGTACTGAAGCTTTCTTT. Translating gives CASSQGTEAFF.

The chain recombines TRBV7-9 with TRBJ1-1; 9 bases line up with TRBD1. V shed 4 bases, J shed 7 bases, and the junction held 1 base outside the gene matches. The CDR3 covers 12 residues. In germline, CDR1 is SEHNR, CDR2 FQNEAQ (reference sequence). The CDR3 protein is CASSSTGGEAFF. CDR3 coding DNA: TGTGCCAGCAGCTCGACAGGGGGTGAAGCTTTCTTT.

This chain joins TRBV2 and TRBJ2-3; TRBD1 aligns across 7 bases. Germline CDR1 SNHLY, CDR2 FYNNEI. V trimming: 8 bases; J trimming: 11 bases; junction bases outside the gene matches: 7. This CDR3 comprises 11 residues. CDR3 coding DNA: TGTGCCAGCGCTCTGGACAGGATGCAGTATTTT. This sequence encodes CASALDRMQYF.

This chain uses TRBV7-3 with TRBJ2-2; D is perhaps TRBD1 (6 bases). Germline V gives CDR1 SGHTA, CDR2 FQGTGA. The ends were cut back, 4 bases at V and 5 bases at J, with 14 bases in the middle. The CDR3 extends over 15 amino acids. The CDR3 loop is CASSSGQRRTGELFF. CDR3 nucleotides: TGTGCCAGCAGCTCCGGACAGCGAAGGACCGGGGAGCTGTTTTTT.

J is TRBJ1-2 and V is TRBV12-3 or TRBV12-4, with 10 bases fitting TRBD1. V lost 6 bases, J lost 6 bases, and 4 bases stayed unmatched. The CDR3 has 13 residues. CDR3 DNA sequence: TGTGCCAGCAGCCGGACAGGGGGGGATGGCTACACCTTC. The encoded protein is CASSRTGGDGYTF.

The chain employs TRBV7-9 and TRBJ1-1, with D possibly matching TRBD1 (5 bases). CDR3 length equals 14 residues. Trimming pared 4 bases from V and 1 base from J, leaving 10 bases between. Germline V CDR1 and CDR2: SEHNR, FQNEAQ (reference sequence). CDR3 DNA: TGTGCCAGCAGCTCAAACCAGGGGAACACTGAAGCTTTCTTT. Its translation: CASSSNQGNTEAFF.

The chain employs TRBV19 and TRBJ1-1; 7 bases fit TRBD1. V dropped 6 bases and J dropped 0; count of bases not matched to a gene: 16. Germline V gives CDR1 LNHDA, CDR2 SQIVND (reference sequence). This CDR3 has 18 residues. The CDR3 DNA sequence: TGTGCCAGTAGCTCGCGCGGAGGGACAGCGATTATGAACACTGAAGCTTTCTTT. Amino acids: CASSSRGGTAIMNTEAFF.

The J gene is TRBJ2-7, the V gene TRBV7-9, with D tentatively TRBD1 (5 bases). Germline CDR1 reads SEHNR; CDR2 reads FQNEAQ (reference sequence). With 5 bases removed from V and 5 bases from J, the gap between germline ends came to 16 bases. CDR3 size: 14 residues. DNA for the CDR3: TGTGCCAGCAGCCAAGGGGTCCGCTTCGACGAGCAGTACTTC. It translates to CASSQGVRFDEQYF.

The V and J genes are TRBV6-5 and TRBJ1-1, with 7 bases identical to TRBD1. This CDR3 comprises 14 residues. J lost 1 base, V lost 7 bases, and 6 bases had no gene match. Germline loops: CDR1 MNHEY, CDR2 SVGAGI. The CDR3 is CASIRQGENTEAFF. CDR3 in DNA: TGTGCCAGCATTAGACAGGGAGAGAACACTGAAGCTTTCTTT.

The chain links TRBV29-1 to TRBJ2-7; D is perhaps TRBD2 (5 bases). V dropped 3 bases and J dropped 6 bases, with 15 bases sitting between them. The CDR3 has 13 residues. CDR1 SQVTM and CDR2 ANQGSEA come from the germline V gene. The CDR3 spells CSVDRPPSGEQYF. Written as DNA, the CDR3 is TGCAGCGTTGACCGGCCTCCCAGCGGCGAGCAGTACTTC.

This chain links TRBV12-3 or TRBV12-4 with TRBJ2-5; unclear D gene. V was clipped by 4 bases and J by 5 bases, with 5 bases between them. This CDR3 is built from 11 residues. This chain's CDR3 is CASSSEETQYF. The CDR3 nucleotides are TGTGCCAGCAGTTCGGAGGAGACCCAGTACTTC.

The J gene is TRBJ2-1, the V gene TRBV5-1, with 11 bases aligning to TRBD2. V lost 0 bases, J lost 6 bases, and 2 bases stayed unmatched. The CDR3 is made up of 15 amino acids. CDR1 and CDR2 (germline): SGHRS, YFSETQ. This CDR3 reads CASSLGLAGINEQFF. CDR3 DNA: TGCGCCAGCAGCTTGGGACTAGCGGGAATCAATGAGCAGTTCTTC.

The V gene is TRBV28, the J gene TRBJ1-2; 8 positions match TRBD1. Germline CDR1 MDHEN, CDR2 SYDVKM. This CDR3 has 14 amino acids. The V and J ends lost 4 bases and 4 bases, in that order; junction bases with no gene match: 5. Here the CDR3 DNA reads TGTGCCAGCAGTTCCGGACAGGGCCTCTATGGCTACACCTTC. Protein sequence: CASSSGQGLYGYTF.

The DNA of the CDR3 is TGTGCCAGCCTCCCGGTGCGGGGAAGCAATCAGCCCCAGCATTTT. It codes for CASLPVRGSNQPQHF. The chain couples TRBV19 to TRBJ1-5; D remains unclear. Trimming pared 9 bases from V and 1 base from J, leaving 16 bases between. The length of the CDR3 is 15 residues. Germline CDR1 reads LNHDA; CDR2 reads SQIVND (reference sequence). Supplemented by reference TRBV19 and TRBJ1-5, the full variable domain reads DGGITQSPKYLFRKEGQNVTLSCEQNLNHDAMYWYRQDPGQGLRLIYYSQIVNDFQKGDIAEGYSVSREKKESFPLTVTSAQKNPTAFYLCASLPVRGSNQPQHFGDGTRLSIL.

V gene TRBV10-3 combines with J gene TRBJ1-3; D may be TRBD1 (5 bases). CDR3 size: 13 residues. Germline V gene data show CDR1 as ENHRY and CDR2 as SYGVKD. V was clipped by 7 bases and J by 3 bases, with 10 bases between them. CDR3 region: CAITQGGGNTIYF. The CDR3 bases are TGTGCCATCACCCAGGGTGGTGGAAACACCATATATTTT.

The count of this clone is one. This chain connects TRBV19 to TRBJ1-5; 12 positions agree with TRBD1. This CDR3 contains 18 residues. The V and J ends lost 7 bases and 7 bases, in that order; junction bases with no gene match: 17. Germline V CDR1 and CDR2: LNHDA, SQIVND (reference sequence). CDR3 nucleotide sequence: TGTGCCAGTATCCCGCCGGGACAGGGGGCCAGGGGTCGGCAGCCCCAGCATTTT. Its translation is CASIPPGQGARGRQPQHF.

This chain uses TRBV6-5 with TRBJ1-5, with a tentative D call TRBD1 (6 bases). The CDR3 spans 15 residues. Deletions cut 5 bases from V and 0 bases from J, with 11 bases between. Germline CDR1 and CDR2: MNHEY and SVGAGI. DNA of the CDR3: TGTGCCAGCAGTCGGGACACCAATAGCAATCAGCCCCAGCATTTT. Its protein product is CASSRDTNSNQPQHF.